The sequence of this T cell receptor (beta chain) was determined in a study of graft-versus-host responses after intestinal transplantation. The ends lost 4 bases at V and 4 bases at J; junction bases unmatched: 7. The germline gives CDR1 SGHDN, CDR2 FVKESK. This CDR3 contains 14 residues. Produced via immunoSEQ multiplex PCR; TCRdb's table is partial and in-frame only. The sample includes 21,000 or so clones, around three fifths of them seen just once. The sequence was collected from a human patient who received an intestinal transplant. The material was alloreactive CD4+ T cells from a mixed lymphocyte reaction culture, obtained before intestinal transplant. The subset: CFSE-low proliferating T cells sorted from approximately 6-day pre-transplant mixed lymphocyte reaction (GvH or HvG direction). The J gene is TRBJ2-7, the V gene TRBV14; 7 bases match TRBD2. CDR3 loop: CASSPMTSRYEQYF. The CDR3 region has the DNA TGTGCCAGCAGCCCCATGACTAGCAGATACGAGCAGTACTTC.